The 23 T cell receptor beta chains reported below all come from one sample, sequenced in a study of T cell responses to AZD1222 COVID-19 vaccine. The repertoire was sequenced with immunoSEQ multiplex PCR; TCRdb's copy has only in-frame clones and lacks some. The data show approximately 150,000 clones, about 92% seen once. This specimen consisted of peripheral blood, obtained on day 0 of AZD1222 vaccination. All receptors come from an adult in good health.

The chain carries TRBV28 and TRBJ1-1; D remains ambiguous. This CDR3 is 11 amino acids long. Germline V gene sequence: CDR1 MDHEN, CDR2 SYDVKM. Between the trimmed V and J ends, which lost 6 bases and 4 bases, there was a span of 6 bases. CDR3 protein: CASSRITEAFF. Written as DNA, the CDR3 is TGTGCCAGCAGCAGAATCACTGAAGCTTTCTTT.

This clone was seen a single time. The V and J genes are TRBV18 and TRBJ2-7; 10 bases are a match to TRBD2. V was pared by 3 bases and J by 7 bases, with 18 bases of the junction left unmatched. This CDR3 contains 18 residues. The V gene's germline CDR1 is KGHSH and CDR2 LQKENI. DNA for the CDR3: TGTGCCAGCTCACCTAAAATATTCACAGCGGGGGGGAGCCTGGAGCAGTACTTC. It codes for CASSPKIFTAGGSLEQYF.

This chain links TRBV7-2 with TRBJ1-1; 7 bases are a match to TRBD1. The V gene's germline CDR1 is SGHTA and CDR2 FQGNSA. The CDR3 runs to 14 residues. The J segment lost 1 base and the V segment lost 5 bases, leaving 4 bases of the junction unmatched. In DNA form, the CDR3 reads TGTGCCAGCAGCCGGGACAGCCAGAACACTGAAGCTTTCTTT. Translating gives CASSRDSQNTEAFF.

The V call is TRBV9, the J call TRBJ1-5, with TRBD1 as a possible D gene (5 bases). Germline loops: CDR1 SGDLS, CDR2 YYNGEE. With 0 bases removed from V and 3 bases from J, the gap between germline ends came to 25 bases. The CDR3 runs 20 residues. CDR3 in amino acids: CASSVAEMLNGGGINQPQHF. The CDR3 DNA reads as TGTGCCAGCAGCGTAGCCGAGATGCTGAACGGCGGGGGGATCAATCAGCCCCAGCATTTT.

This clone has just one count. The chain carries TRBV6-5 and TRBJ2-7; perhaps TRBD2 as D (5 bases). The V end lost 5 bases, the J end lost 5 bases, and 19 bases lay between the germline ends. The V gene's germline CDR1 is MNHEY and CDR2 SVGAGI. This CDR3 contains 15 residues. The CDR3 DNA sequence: TGTGCCAGCAGTCCTCGTAGTTACGGGGTCCACGAGCAGTACTTC. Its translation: CASSPRSYGVHEQYF.

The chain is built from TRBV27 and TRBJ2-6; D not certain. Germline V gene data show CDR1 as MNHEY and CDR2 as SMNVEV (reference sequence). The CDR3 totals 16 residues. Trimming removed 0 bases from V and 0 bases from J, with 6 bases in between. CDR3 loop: CASSLSPNSGANVLTF. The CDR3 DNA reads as TGTGCCAGCAGTTTATCACCCAACTCTGGGGCCAACGTCCTGACTTTC.

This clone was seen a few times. The CDR3 DNA reads TGTGCCAGCAGTTCGAACACCGGGGAGCTGTTTTTT. Amino acids: CASSSNTGELFF. This rearrangement joins TRBV27 to TRBJ2-2, with D unresolved. The CDR3 sequence is 12 residues long. V gave up 4 bases and J gave up 0 bases, with 0 bases separating them. In germline, CDR1 is MNHEY, CDR2 SMNVEV (reference sequence).

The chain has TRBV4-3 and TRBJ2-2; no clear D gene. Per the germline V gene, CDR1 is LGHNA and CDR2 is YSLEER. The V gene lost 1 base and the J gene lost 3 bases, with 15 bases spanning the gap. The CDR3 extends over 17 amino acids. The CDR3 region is CASSQVLGLEYTGELFF. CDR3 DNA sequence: TGCGCCAGCAGCCAAGTATTGGGTTTAGAGTACACCGGGGAGCTGTTTTTT.

The CDR3 region has the DNA TGCGCCAGCAGCCGAAATCTAGCGGGGGGGTACAATGAGCAGTTCTTC. It encodes CASSRNLAGGYNEQFF. The chain has TRBV5-1 and TRBJ2-1, with 12 bases lining up with TRBD2. Germline CDR1 and CDR2: SGHRS and YFSETQ. The CDR3 extends over 16 amino acids. The trim removed 4 bases at V and 4 bases at J, leaving 6 bases unmatched.

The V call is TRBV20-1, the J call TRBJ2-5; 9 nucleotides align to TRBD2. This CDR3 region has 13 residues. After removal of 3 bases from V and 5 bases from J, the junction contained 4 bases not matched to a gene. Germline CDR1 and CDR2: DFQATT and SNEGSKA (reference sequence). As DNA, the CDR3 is TGCAGTGCTAGTGCGGGAGGGCCGGAGACCCAGTACTTC. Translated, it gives CSASAGGPETQYF.

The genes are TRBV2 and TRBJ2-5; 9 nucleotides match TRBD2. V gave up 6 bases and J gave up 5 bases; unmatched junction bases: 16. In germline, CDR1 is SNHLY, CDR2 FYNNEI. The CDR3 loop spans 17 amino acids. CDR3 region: CASRELLRAGGEETQYF. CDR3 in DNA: TGTGCCAGCAGGGAACTCCTTCGAGCGGGGGGTGAGGAGACCCAGTACTTC.

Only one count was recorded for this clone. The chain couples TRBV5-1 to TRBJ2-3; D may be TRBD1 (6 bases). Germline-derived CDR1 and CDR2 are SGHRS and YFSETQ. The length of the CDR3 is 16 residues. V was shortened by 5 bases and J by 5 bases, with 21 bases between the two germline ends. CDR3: CASSWDEDRYGDTQYF. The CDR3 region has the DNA TGCGCCAGCAGTTGGGATGAAGACAGGTACGGAGATACGCAGTATTTT.

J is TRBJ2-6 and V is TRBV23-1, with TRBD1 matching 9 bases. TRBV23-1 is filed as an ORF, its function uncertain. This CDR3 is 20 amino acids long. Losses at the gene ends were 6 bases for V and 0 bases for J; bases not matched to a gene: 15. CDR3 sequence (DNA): TGCGCCAGCAGCGACGTAAACTGGACAGGGGACCGCTCTGGGGCCAACGTCCTGACTTTC. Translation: CASSDVNWTGDRSGANVLTF.

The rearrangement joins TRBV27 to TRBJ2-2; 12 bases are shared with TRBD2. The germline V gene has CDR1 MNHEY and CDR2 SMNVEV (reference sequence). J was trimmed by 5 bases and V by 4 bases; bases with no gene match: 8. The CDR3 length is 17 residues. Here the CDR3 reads CASSSLTSGGSTGELFF. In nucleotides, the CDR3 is TGTGCCAGCAGTTCCCTGACTAGCGGGGGTTCAACCGGGGAGCTGTTTTTT.

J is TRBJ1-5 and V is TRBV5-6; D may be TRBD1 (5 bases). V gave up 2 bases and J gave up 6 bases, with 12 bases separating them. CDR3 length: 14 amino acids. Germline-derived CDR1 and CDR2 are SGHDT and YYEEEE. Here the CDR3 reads CASSFGTGGQPQHF. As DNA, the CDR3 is TGTGCCAGCAGCTTCGGGACCGGTGGTCAGCCCCAGCATTTT.

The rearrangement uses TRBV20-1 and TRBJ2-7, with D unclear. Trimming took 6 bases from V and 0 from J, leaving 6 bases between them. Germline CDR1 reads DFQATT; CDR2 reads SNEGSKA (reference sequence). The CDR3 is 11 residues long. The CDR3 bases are TGCAGTGCGCTGAGCTCCTACGAGCAGTACTTC. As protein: CSALSSYEQYF.

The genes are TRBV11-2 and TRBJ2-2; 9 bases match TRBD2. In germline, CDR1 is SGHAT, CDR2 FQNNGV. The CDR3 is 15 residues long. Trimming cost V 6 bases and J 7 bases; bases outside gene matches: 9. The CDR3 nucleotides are TGTGCCAGCAGTCGGGGTAGCGGGAGTGTCGGGGAGCTGTTTTTT. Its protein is CASSRGSGSVGELFF.

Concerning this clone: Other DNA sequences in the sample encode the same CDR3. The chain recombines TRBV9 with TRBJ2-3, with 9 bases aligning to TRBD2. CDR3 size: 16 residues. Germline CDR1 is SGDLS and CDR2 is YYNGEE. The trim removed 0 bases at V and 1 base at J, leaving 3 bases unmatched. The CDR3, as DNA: TGTGCCAGCAGCGTAGCTTTAGCGGGAGGCACAGATACGCAGTATTTT. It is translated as CASSVALAGGTDTQYF. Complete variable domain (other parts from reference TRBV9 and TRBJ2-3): DSGVTQTPKHLITATGQRVTLRCSPRSGDLSVYWYQQSLDQGLQFLIQYYNGEERAKGNILERFSAQQFPDLHSELNLSSLELGDSALYFCASSVALAGGTDTQYFGPGTRLTVL.

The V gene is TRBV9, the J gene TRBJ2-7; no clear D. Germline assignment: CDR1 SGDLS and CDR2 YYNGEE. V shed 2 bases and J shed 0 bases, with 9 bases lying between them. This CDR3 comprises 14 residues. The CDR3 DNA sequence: TGTGCCAGCAGCGTTTCTGTCAGCTCCTACGAGCAGTACTTC. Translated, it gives CASSVSVSSYEQYF.

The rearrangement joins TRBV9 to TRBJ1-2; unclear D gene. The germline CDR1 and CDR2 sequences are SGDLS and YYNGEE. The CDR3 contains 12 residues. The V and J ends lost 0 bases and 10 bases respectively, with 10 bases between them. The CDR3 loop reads CASSVEAGDYTF. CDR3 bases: TGTGCCAGCAGCGTAGAGGCGGGAGACTACACCTTC.

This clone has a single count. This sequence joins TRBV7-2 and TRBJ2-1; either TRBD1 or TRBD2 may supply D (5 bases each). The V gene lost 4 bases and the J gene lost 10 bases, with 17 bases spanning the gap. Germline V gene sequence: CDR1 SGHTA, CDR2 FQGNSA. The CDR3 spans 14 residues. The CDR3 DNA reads TGTGCCAGCAGCTCCGCCGGGGCTGCCCGGGAGCAGTTCTTC. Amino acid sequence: CASSSAGAAREQFF.

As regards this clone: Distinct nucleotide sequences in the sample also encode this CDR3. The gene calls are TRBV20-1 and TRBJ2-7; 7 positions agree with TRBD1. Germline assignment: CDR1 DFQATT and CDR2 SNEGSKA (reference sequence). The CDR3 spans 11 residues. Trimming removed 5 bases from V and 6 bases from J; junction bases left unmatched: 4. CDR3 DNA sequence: TGCAGTGCTCAGACAGGGTTCGAGCAGTACTTC. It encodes CSAQTGFEQYF.

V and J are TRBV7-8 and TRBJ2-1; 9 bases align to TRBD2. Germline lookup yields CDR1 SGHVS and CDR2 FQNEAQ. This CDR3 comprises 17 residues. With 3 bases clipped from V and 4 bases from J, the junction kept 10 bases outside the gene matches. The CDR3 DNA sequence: TGTGCCAGCAGCTTTCCCATACAGCGGGAGGAATACAATGAGCAGTTCTTC. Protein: CASSFPIQREEYNEQFF.